The 4 T cell receptor beta chains given below trace back to one sample, sequenced in a study of regulatory T cells in long-lasting Graves disease. Stated time point: newly diagnosed GD, antithyroid drugs for less than 3 months. The TCR library used RNA extracted from PBMCs. CDR3 regions were amplified by Arm-PCR using iRepertoire HTBI primers to build TCR beta libraries. Each CDR3 protein is one row after TCRdb ran MiXCR on the multiplex PCR reads. Of 550,000 to 650,000 distinct CDR3 sequences listed, about 16% are singletons. This sample was also put to use in a study of T cells in Graves' hyperthyroidism and ophthalmopathy.

The sample was peripheral blood mononuclear cells (PBMCs), taken at new diagnosis, from a patient treated with antithyroid drugs. The receptor set was obtained from a man younger than 30 with Graves disease.

The chain links TRBV11-2 to TRBJ1-6; D remains ambiguous. Germline assignment: CDR1 SGHAT and CDR2 FQNNGV. The CDR3 is 14 amino acids. Trimming left V 0 bases short and J 10 bases short, with 10 bases between. CDR3 sequence (DNA): TGTGCCAGCAGCTTAGACCCTGGAGGCTCACCCCTCCACTTT. Translation: CASSLDPGGSPLHF.

Points on this clonotype: Mismatch with germline at one junction end may stem from a read error. V is TRBV10-3 and J is TRBJ1-2; possible D gene TRBD1, 5 bases. The CDR3 spans 14 residues. Germline V gives CDR1 ENHRY, CDR2 SYGVKD. In DNA, the CDR3 is TGTGCCATCAGTGAGTCGGGGCGTTCAGATGGCTACACTTTC. It is translated as CAISESGRSDGYTF.

This clonotype was picked up a small number of times. The chain employs TRBV30 and TRBJ2-7; 12 bases align to TRBD1. V dropped 3 bases and J dropped 3; count of bases not matched to a gene: 9. Looked up from germline, CDR1 is GTSNPN and CDR2 is SVGIG (reference sequence). The CDR3 is 16 amino acids. The CDR3 region is CAWSSYRDRGLYEQYF. The CDR3 nucleotides are TGTGCCTGGAGCTCATACCGGGACAGGGGGCTCTACGAGCAGTACTTC.

The CDR3 region has the DNA TGTGCCAGCAGCTCCGGACTAGCGAAACAAGAGACCCAGTACTTC. It translates to CASSSGLAKQETQYF. The chain joins TRBV5-4 to TRBJ2-5; TRBD2 aligns across 9 bases. This CDR3 comprises 15 residues. Germline V CDR1 and CDR2: SGHNT, YYREEE (reference sequence). The trim removed 3 bases at V and 2 bases at J, leaving 5 bases unmatched. The entire variable domain, with the rest obtained from reference TRBV5-4 and TRBJ2-5, is as follows: ETGVTQSPTHLIKTRGQQVTLRCSSQSGHNTVSWYQQALGQGPQFIFQYYREEENGRGNFPPRFSGLQFPNYSSELNVNALELDDSALYLCASSSGLAKQETQYFGPGTRLLVL.